This T cell receptor beta chain was sequenced in a study of blood T cell repertoires in COVID-19. Germline loops: CDR1 SQVTM, CDR2 ANQGSEA. This CDR3 contains 14 residues. V lost 4 bases and J lost 1; bases outside the gene matches: 6. The assay was immunoSEQ multiplex PCR, and TCRdb's table has in-frame clones only and misses some. Among around 210,000 clones listed, about three quarters were seen once. The source material was peripheral blood. V is TRBV29-1 and J is TRBJ2-5, with 7 positions matching TRBD2. The clonotype originates from a woman aged 65 to 85 with acute or convalescent COVID-19. The CDR3, as DNA: TGCAGCGTTGTTGAGCGGGGCCTCCAAGAGACCCAGTACTTC. Its protein is CSVVERGLQETQYF.